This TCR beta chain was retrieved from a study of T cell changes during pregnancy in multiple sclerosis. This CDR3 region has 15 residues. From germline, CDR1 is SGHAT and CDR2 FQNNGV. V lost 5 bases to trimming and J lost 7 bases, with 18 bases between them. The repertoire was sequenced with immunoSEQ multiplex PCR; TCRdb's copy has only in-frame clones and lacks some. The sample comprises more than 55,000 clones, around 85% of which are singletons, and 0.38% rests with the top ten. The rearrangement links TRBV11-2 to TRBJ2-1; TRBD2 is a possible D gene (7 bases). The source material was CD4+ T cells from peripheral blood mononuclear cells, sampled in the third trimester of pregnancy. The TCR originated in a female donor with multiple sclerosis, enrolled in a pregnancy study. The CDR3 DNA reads TGTGCCAGCAGCCTTTTAGGCGGGGGCGTAAATGAGCAGTTCTTC. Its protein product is CASSLLGGGVNEQFF. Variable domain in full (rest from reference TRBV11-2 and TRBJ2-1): EAGVAQSPRYKIIEKRQSVAFWCNPISGHATLYWYQQILGQGPKLLIQFQNNGVVDDSQLPKDRFSAERLKGVDSTLKIQPAKLEDSAVYLCASSLLGGGVNEQFFGPGTRLTVL.